This is a list of T cell receptor beta chains from one sample in a study of cytomegalovirus exposure and HLA in healthy donors. Here immunoSEQ multiplex PCR was the method, and the copy in TCRdb shows in-frame clones only, minus some. This table holds about 150,000 clones, around 78% found once. The sample consisted of PBMCs. These receptors were obtained from a woman aged 40-49 years in good health and CMV-seropositive. Both conserved end residues are part of each CDR3. A D gene is named only where the DNA matches it firmly. Size is stated for part of the rows, as once, few or many counts, or as a class when the clone is expanded.

j_call d_call clone_size cdr3_length v_call cdr3_nt cdr3_aa
TRBJ1-2 . . 15 TRBV4-3 TGCGCCAGCAGCCAAGCGTTAACGAATCTGCGTGGCTACACCTTC CASSQALTNLRGYTF
TRBJ2-3 TRBD1 . 17 TRBV7-3 TGTGCCAGCAGTCGGACAGGGGGCTCGGACTTCACAGATACGCAGTATTTT CASSRTGGSDFTDTQYF
TRBJ2-7 . . 14 TRBV6-5 TGTGCCAGCAGTAAAGAAGGGGGGGCCTACGAGCAGTACTTC CASSKEGGAYEQYF
TRBJ2-7 TRBD1 . 14 TRBV6-1 TGTGCCAGCAGGGGACAGGGGGCCTCCTACGAGCAGTACTTC CASRGQGASYEQYF
TRBJ2-3 . . 14 TRBV11-2 TGTGCCAGCAGCTTAGTCTGGGGCCCAGATACGCAGTATTTT CASSLVWGPDTQYF
TRBJ2-5 . . 15 TRBV9 TGTGCCAGCAACAGGGCTCAGGCCCCCCAAGAGACCCAGTACTTC CASNRAQAPQETQYF
TRBJ1-4 . . 17 TRBV7-9 TGTGCCAGCAGCTCCGGACAGTTAATCGCAACTAATGAAAAACTGTTTTTT CASSSGQLIATNEKLFF
TRBJ2-5 . few 14 TRBV19 TGTGCCAGTAGTATCACCGGGGTTCTGGAGACCCAGTACTTC CASSITGVLETQYF
TRBJ1-3 . once 14 TRBV9 TGTGCCAGCAGCGTAGGTGCAGTTGGAAACACCATATATTTT CASSVGAVGNTIYF
TRBJ1-1 . . 13 TRBV19 TGTGCCAGTAGGGGCCTGATGAACACTGAAGCTTTCTTT CASRGLMNTEAFF
TRBJ1-1 . . 11 TRBV7-8 TGTGCCAGCAGCTTAGGGAGGGACGCTTTCTTT CASSLGRDAFF
TRBJ2-4 TRBD1 few 17 TRBV7-9 TGTGCCAGCAGCTTAGGGGGACAGGGTGTTTCTAAAAACATTCAGTACTTC CASSLGGQGVSKNIQYF
TRBJ2-2 TRBD2 few 16 TRBV14 TGTGCCAGCAGCGTGGGACTAGCGGTTAGTACCGGGGAGCTGTTTTTT CASSVGLAVSTGELFF
TRBJ1-2 TRBD1 . 16 TRBV5-1 TGCGCCAGCAGCCTTTATTCCGGGACAGGCTCCTATGGCTACACCTTC CASSLYSGTGSYGYTF
TRBJ1-2 TRBD1 . 16 TRBV19 TGTGCCAGTAGTCCGTTCCGGGACAGGGGATACTATGGCTACACCTTC CASSPFRDRGYYGYTF
TRBJ2-7 TRBD2 . 15 TRBV5-1 TGCGCCAGCAGCTATATTCCGGGACTAGCCTACGAGCAGTACTTC CASSYIPGLAYEQYF
TRBJ1-5 . . 13 TRBV7-3 TGTGCCAGCAGCTTAACCCAGTATCAGCCCCAGCATTTT CASSLTQYQPQHF
TRBJ1-1 . . 16 TRBV5-6 TGTGCCAGCAGTCAATTGTCACTGGGGAGGACGGCTGAAGCTTTCTTT CASSQLSLGRTAEAFF
TRBJ1-1 . . 15 TRBV11-2 TGTGCCAGCAGCTTATATGTGAGTCGGAACACTGAAGCTTTCTTT CASSLYVSRNTEAFF
TRBJ1-1 TRBD1 . 13 TRBV29-1 TGCAGCGTTAGGGTAACAGGGGTCACTGAAGCTTTCTTT CSVRVTGVTEAFF
TRBJ2-2 . . 14 TRBV19 TGTGCCAGTAGTATGAGACAGGATTTCGGGGAGCTGTTTTTT CASSMRQDFGELFF
TRBJ2-1 . . 18 TRBV4-1 TGCGCCAGCAGCCAAGAAGGAAAGGGCAGGGCCACAGGTGATGAGCAGTTCTTC CASSQEGKGRATGDEQFF
TRBJ2-3 . . 17 TRBV5-6 TGTGCCAGCAGCTTGGCTTTGGCAGGAACACACACAGATACGCAGTATTTT CASSLALAGTHTDTQYF
TRBJ1-6 . . 15 TRBV7-2 TGTGCCAGCACTACCAGGGTAGCAACGGGTTCACCCCTCCACTTT CASTTRVATGSPLHF
TRBJ2-6 . . 16 TRBV2 TGTGCCAGCAGTGAAGTAAGGGGCTCTGGGGCCAACGTCCTGACTTTC CASSEVRGSGANVLTF
TRBJ2-3 TRBD2 . 17 TRBV15 TGTGCCACCAGCAGAGTGGGAGCGGGGTCTAGCACAGATACGCAGTATTTT CATSRVGAGSSTDTQYF
TRBJ1-1 . . 13 TRBV5-1 TGCGCCAGCGGTCTACAACCGAGGACTGAAGCTTTCTTT CASGLQPRTEAFF
TRBJ2-5 TRBD2 . 16 TRBV7-2 TGTGCCAGCAGCCAAGATGGGTATAGCGGGGGGGAGACCCAGTACTTC CASSQDGYSGGETQYF
TRBJ1-2 TRBD1 . 14 TRBV6-1 TGTGCCAGCAGTGAAGCTGGGACAGGGTACGGCTACACCTTC CASSEAGTGYGYTF
TRBJ2-7 TRBD2 once 12 TRBV19 TGTGCCAGTAGTATACGCGGGGGGGAGCAGTACTTC CASSIRGGEQYF
TRBJ2-3 TRBD2 . 16 TRBV4-3 TGCGCCAGCAGCCAAGGGAACGCGGGGGGCACAGATACGCAGTATTTT CASSQGNAGGTDTQYF
TRBJ2-4 . few 15 TRBV27 TGTGCCAGCGCCTCCCCTCGGTTAGCCAAAAACATTCAGTACTTC CASASPRLAKNIQYF
TRBJ1-3 TRBD1 . 15 TRBV10-3 TGTGCCATCACTTCGGACAGGGGGCCTGGAAACACCATATATTTT CAITSDRGPGNTIYF
TRBJ1-6 TRBD1 . 15 TRBV30 TGTGCCTGGAGTGTAGGGACAGGGGGTAGTTCACCCCTCCACTTT CAWSVGTGGSSPLHF
TRBJ2-3 . . 15 TRBV30 TGTGCCTGGGGGGGGGACAGGCCTAGCACAGATACGCAGTATTTT CAWGGDRPSTDTQYF
TRBJ1-2 . . 14 TRBV18 TGTGCCAGCTCATCGGCGGGGCTTAACTATGGCTACACCTTC CASSSAGLNYGYTF
TRBJ1-2 . . 13 TRBV4-1 TGCGCCAGCAGCCAAGAAAACAGGGACGGCTACACCTTC CASSQENRDGYTF
TRBJ2-1 TRBD1 . 20 TRBV30 TGTGCCTGGAGTGTAAAGAGACGGGACAGGAGATCTGGCTCCTACAATGAGCAGTTCTTC CAWSVKRRDRRSGSYNEQFF
TRBJ1-2 . . 13 TRBV7-2 TGTGCCAGCAGCCAGCGTTCCAGATATGGCTACACCTTC CASSQRSRYGYTF
TRBJ1-2 TRBD1 . 14 TRBV4-3 TGCGCCAGCAGCCAAGCCCGACAGGGCTATGGCTACACCTTC CASSQARQGYGYTF
TRBJ1-6 . . 16 TRBV6-6 TGTGCCAGCAATGCTAGGGGCTTAAACCATAATTCACCCCTCCACTTT CASNARGLNHNSPLHF
TRBJ1-1 . . 13 TRBV9 TGTGCCAGCAGCGTAGGAAGGACTTCTGAAGCTTTCTTT CASSVGRTSEAFF
TRBJ2-7 . . 17 TRBV11-2 TGTGCCAGCAGCTTAAGTGGGAGAAGGCAGAACGCCTACGAGCAGTACTTC CASSLSGRRQNAYEQYF
TRBJ2-3 . . 14 TRBV11-3 TGTGCCAGCGGCCAGGGAAAGGGGACAGATACGCAGTATTTT CASGQGKGTDTQYF
TRBJ1-6 . . 14 TRBV5-1 TGCGCCAGCAGCTTGGTCACCGGAGACTCACCCCTCCACTTT CASSLVTGDSPLHF